Each of the 22 T cell receptor beta chains below was sequenced from the same sample in a study of a mutant IDH1 vaccine in newly diagnosed glioma. This table comes from immunoSEQ multiplex PCR, and its TCRdb copy is limited to in-frame clones, with some not included. The table records roughly 49,000 clones, 80% to 95% of them present only once. The time point here: week 35, safety follow-up. A single vaccine dose contained 300 ug of mutant IDH1 20-mer peptide, and topical imiquimod was used with it. These receptors have no known antigen. Source: PBMCs, taken from a glioma patient whose treatment included an IDH1 peptide vaccine. Every receptor here comes from a man aged 45 to 65 with glioma.

This chain links TRBV19 with TRBJ2-1; TRBD2 agrees at 15 bases. This CDR3 spans 16 amino acids. Germline lookup yields CDR1 LNHDA and CDR2 SQIVND (reference sequence). V trimming: 4 bases; J trimming: 4 bases; junction bases outside the gene matches: 2. The CDR3 spells CASSTGLAGGYNEQFF. As DNA, the CDR3 is TGTGCCAGTAGTACAGGACTAGCGGGAGGGTACAATGAGCAGTTCTTC.

V and J are TRBV19 and TRBJ1-4, with D hard to call. Trimming cost V 5 bases and J 5 bases, with 9 bases left between them. This CDR3 has 13 amino acids. Germline CDR1 LNHDA, CDR2 SQIVND (reference sequence). The CDR3 protein is CASSATRNEKLFF. The CDR3 DNA reads as TGTGCCAGTAGTGCCACAAGAAATGAAAAACTGTTTTTT.

J is TRBJ1-4 and V is TRBV15; 9 bases map to TRBD1. V shed 5 bases and J 3 bases; nucleotides not matched to a gene: 4. The length of the CDR3 is 15 residues. Germline V gene lookup returns CDR1 LNHNV and CDR2 YYDKDF (reference sequence). CDR3 nucleotides: TGTGCCACCAGCCCCCGACAGGGGGCTAATGAAAAACTGTTTTTT. Protein product: CATSPRQGANEKLFF.

The rearrangement links TRBV7-2 to TRBJ1-1, with 11 bases that match TRBD1. V was pared by 5 bases and J by 10 bases, with 6 bases of the junction left unmatched. The CDR3 totals 13 residues. Germline V gene lookup returns CDR1 SGHTA and CDR2 FQGNSA. The CDR3 DNA follows: TGTGCCAGCAGCAGCTACGGGACAGGGGGAGCTTTCTTT. Translating gives CASSSYGTGGAFF.

The chain employs TRBV4-3 and TRBJ1-1, with D uncertain. Germline CDR1 reads LGHNA; CDR2 reads YSLEER. This CDR3 contains 13 residues. Trimming left V 0 bases short and J 2 bases short, with 4 bases between. The chain's CDR3 is CASSQDTNTEAFF. The CDR3 DNA reads as TGCGCCAGCAGCCAAGATACTAACACTGAAGCTTTCTTT.

The CDR3 sequence: CASSQALEAGGLAYGYTF. Here the CDR3 DNA reads TGCGCCAGCAGCCAGGCTTTGGAAGCAGGGGGCCTTGCGTATGGCTACACCTTC. V and J are TRBV4-3 and TRBJ1-2; 8 bases line up with TRBD1. V lost 3 bases, J lost 5 bases, and 17 bases stayed unmatched. The CDR3 contains 18 residues. Germline CDR1 LGHNA, CDR2 YSLEER.

The gene calls are TRBV4-3 and TRBJ2-5; 8 bases map to TRBD1. CDR1 LGHNA and CDR2 YSLEER come from the germline V gene. The J segment lost 8 bases and the V segment lost 1 base, leaving 12 bases of the junction unmatched. This CDR3 has 16 residues. The CDR3 DNA follows: TGCGCCAGCAGCCAAGGGCTGGGGACAGGCGGACATACCCAGTACTTC. Translated: CASSQGLGTGGHTQYF.

This clone showed up just once. This chain links TRBV14 with TRBJ2-7; TRBD1 aligns across 8 bases. Unmatched junction bases numbered 3, after V lost 0 bases and J lost 2 bases. The CDR3 has 15 amino acids. Per germline, CDR1 SGHDN and CDR2 FVKESK. CDR3 sequence (DNA): TGTGCCAGCAGCCAAGAAAACAGGGGGACCTACGAGCAGTACTTC. This encodes CASSQENRGTYEQYF.

The V and J genes are TRBV5-8 and TRBJ2-3; maybe TRBD2 (8 bases). The CDR3 extends over 15 amino acids. V shed 4 bases and J shed 3 bases, with 15 bases lying between them. Germline V gene sequence: CDR1 SGHTS, CDR2 YDEGEE. CDR3 coding DNA: TGTGCCAGCAGCGTCGGGAGGGGGCGAACAGATACGCAGTATTTT. As protein: CASSVGRGRTDTQYF.

Only one count was recorded for this clone. V and J are TRBV13 and TRBJ2-3, with TRBD2 as a possible D gene (6 bases). This CDR3 has 16 amino acids. In germline, CDR1 is PRHDT, CDR2 FYEKMQ (reference sequence). Trimming stripped 5 bases from V and 0 bases from J, with 15 bases between. CDR3 coding DNA: TGTGCCAGCAGCGAACAGGTTGGGACTAGCACAGATACGCAGTATTTT. Encoded protein: CASSEQVGTSTDTQYF.

V usage is TRBV2 and J usage is TRBJ1-5, with unresolved D. The V end was cut by 6 bases, the J end by 4 bases, with 13 bases between. The V gene's germline CDR1 is SNHLY and CDR2 FYNNEI. The CDR3 consists of 14 residues. CDR3 region: CASSPPGSNQPQHF. As DNA, the CDR3 is TGTGCCAGCAGCCCCCCGGGTTCTAATCAGCCCCAGCATTTT. The whole variable domain, filled in from reference TRBV2 and TRBJ1-5, reads EPEVTQTPSHQVTQMGQEVILRCVPISNHLYFYWYRQILGQKVEFLVSFYNNEISEKSEIFDDQFSVERPDGSNFTLKIRSTKLEDSAMYFCASSPPGSNQPQHFGDGTRLSIL.

The chain joins TRBV29-1 to TRBJ2-2; 8 bases fit TRBD1. Germline trimming cut 4 bases from V and 5 bases from J; bases unmatched to any gene: 6. The CDR3 covers 14 residues. Germline loops: CDR1 SQVTM, CDR2 ANQGSEA. The DNA of the CDR3 is TGCAGCGTTGGGCTGAGACAGGGGACCGGGGAGCTGTTTTTT. Residues: CSVGLRQGTGELFF.

The chain is built from TRBV5-5 and TRBJ1-5; D is undetermined. Germline V CDR1 and CDR2: SGHKS, YYEKEE (reference sequence). V was pared by 1 base and J by 1 base, with 12 bases between. The CDR3 has 16 amino acids. CDR3 amino acids: CASSLSSLTSNQPQHF. The CDR3 nucleotides are TGTGCCAGCAGCTTGTCCAGCTTAACAAGCAATCAGCCCCAGCATTTT. Full variable domain (rest looked up from reference TRBV5-5 and TRBJ1-5): DAGVTQSPTHLIKTRGQQVTLRCSPISGHKSVSWYQQVLGQGPQFIFQYYEKEERGRGNFPDRFSARQFPNYSSELNVNALLLGDSALYLCASSLSSLTSNQPQHFGDGTRLSIL.

V and J are TRBV5-1 and TRBJ1-2, with a weak D call TRBD1 (6 bases). The CDR3 covers 15 residues. Trimming left V 2 bases short and J 3 bases short, with 14 bases between. Germline lookup yields CDR1 SGHRS and CDR2 YFSETQ. The CDR3 spells CASSLDRSWDYGYTF. CDR3 DNA: TGCGCCAGCAGCTTAGACAGGAGTTGGGACTATGGCTACACCTTC. The full variable domain, with the rest looked up from reference TRBV5-1 and TRBJ1-2, is KAGVTQTPRYLIKTRGQQVTLSCSPISGHRSVSWYQQTPGQGLQFLFEYFSETQRNKGNFPGRFSGRQFSNSRSEMNVSTLELGDSALYLCASSLDRSWDYGYTFGSGTRLTVV.

The J gene is TRBJ2-7, the V gene TRBV4-1; a possible D gene is TRBD1 (6 bases). The CDR3 contains 16 residues. Germline V lookup: CDR1 MGHRA, CDR2 YSYEKL. V was cut by 0 bases and J by 3 bases, with 15 bases left in between. The CDR3 sequence: CASSQEEGRGNYEQYF. Written as DNA, the CDR3 is TGCGCCAGCAGCCAAGAAGAGGGCAGGGGCAACTACGAGCAGTACTTC.

The rearrangement joins TRBV5-4 to TRBJ1-1; no definite D call. From germline, CDR1 is SGHNT and CDR2 YYREEE (reference sequence). V was cut by 4 bases and J by 4 bases, with 11 bases left in between. This CDR3 has 13 residues. For the CDR3, the DNA is TGTGCCAGCAGCACACCGCCGGGCACTGAAGCTTTCTTT. As protein: CASSTPPGTEAFF. The variable domain in full, with the rest retrieved from reference TRBV5-4 and TRBJ1-1, is ETGVTQSPTHLIKTRGQQVTLRCSSQSGHNTVSWYQQALGQGPQFIFQYYREEENGRGNFPPRFSGLQFPNYSSELNVNALELDDSALYLCASSTPPGTEAFFGQGTRLTVV.

V is TRBV4-1 and J is TRBJ2-3; a weak D match, TRBD1 (6 bases). The CDR3 runs 13 residues. V shed 4 bases and J shed 4 bases, with 9 bases lying between them. Germline CDR1 is MGHRA and CDR2 is YSYEKL. CDR3 in amino acids: CASSPGVPDTQYF. The CDR3 region has the DNA TGCGCCAGCAGCCCAGGGGTCCCAGATACGCAGTATTTT.

The genes are TRBV19 and TRBJ1-5; tentatively, D is TRBD1 (5 bases). Trimming left V 6 bases short and J 6 bases short, with 15 bases between. Germline CDR1 and CDR2: LNHDA and SQIVND (reference sequence). The CDR3 loop spans 14 amino acids. Written as DNA, the CDR3 is TGTGCCAGTAGGACGGGGGAAGGTGGTCAGCCCCAGCATTTT. Protein sequence: CASRTGEGGQPQHF.

The rearrangement joins TRBV9 to TRBJ2-2; 8 nucleotides align to TRBD1. V was clipped by 3 bases and J by 6 bases; unmatched bases: 7. Germline assignment: CDR1 SGDLS and CDR2 YYNGEE. This CDR3 is built from 15 residues. The CDR3 DNA reads TGTGCCAGCAGCGCAGGACAGGGAATGTCCGGGGAGCTGTTTTTT. As protein: CASSAGQGMSGELFF.

The V gene is TRBV10-2, the J gene TRBJ1-1, with D unresolved. Germline V gene data show CDR1 as WSHSY and CDR2 as SAAADI. The V and J ends lost 7 bases and 5 bases respectively, with 11 bases between them. The CDR3 is 12 amino acids. The CDR3 sequence: CASTGSRTEAFF. CDR3 sequence (DNA): TGCGCCAGCACGGGGAGCAGGACTGAAGCTTTCTTT.

The CDR3 coding sequence is TGCGCCAGCAGCCAAGATCGACAGGAGAAAAACATTCAGTACTTC. As protein: CASSQDRQEKNIQYF. The J gene is TRBJ2-4, the V gene TRBV4-3; a possible D gene is TRBD1 (6 bases). Germline CDR1 is LGHNA and CDR2 is YSLEER. The germline V and J ends were trimmed by 0 bases and 4 bases, with 10 bases remaining between them. This CDR3 contains 15 residues.

A single count supports this clone. The rearrangement uses TRBV7-9 and TRBJ2-1, with TRBD2 matching over 13 bases. The CDR3 sequence is 19 residues long. Germline assignment: CDR1 SEHNR and CDR2 FQNEAQ (reference sequence). Trimming at V came to 1 base and at J to 0 bases, leaving 6 bases not matched to a gene. CDR3 sequence reads: CASSLGRTSGGVSYNEQFF. In nucleotides, the CDR3 is TGTGCCAGCAGCTTAGGAAGGACTAGCGGGGGTGTCTCCTACAATGAGCAGTTCTTC.